The 27 T cell receptor beta chains below were found in one sample sequenced in a study of PD-L1 blockade in urothelial cancer. Stated time point: peripheral blood 6 weeks after treatment start. Assay: immunoSEQ multiplex PCR; the TCRdb copy retains only in-frame clones and omits some. The table lists around 110,000 clones, under 95% of them singletons. The material was PBMCs, obtained around atezolizumab (anti-PD-L1) treatment. The receptors were sampled from a man in his sixties with urothelial cancer.

The chain is built from TRBV5-4 and TRBJ2-2; possible D gene TRBD2, 5 bases. CDR3 length: 15 amino acids. V gave up 2 bases and J gave up 4 bases, with 12 bases separating them. Germline V gene lookup returns CDR1 SGHNT and CDR2 YYREEE (reference sequence). The CDR3 bases are TGTGCCAGCAGCTTTGAGGGCAGTGGCACCGGGGAGCTGTTTTTT. Protein: CASSFEGSGTGELFF.

In this sample, this clone turned up once. The DNA for the CDR3 is TGCAGTGCGCGAAGTTGGGAGACCCAGTACTTC. Its protein is CSARSWETQYF. The J gene is TRBJ2-5, the V gene TRBV20-1; D is unresolved. This CDR3 is built from 11 residues. Germline CDR1 and CDR2: DFQATT and SNEGSKA (reference sequence). V lost 6 bases and J lost 5, with 10 bases in between.

This clone turned up a few times. This rearrangement joins TRBV11-2 to TRBJ1-1; TRBD1 matches 8 bases. The junction had 8 bases not matched to a gene; V was cut back by 4 bases and J by 4 bases. The germline gives CDR1 SGHAT, CDR2 FQNNGV. The CDR3 is 15 residues long. Written as DNA, the CDR3 is TGTGCCAGCAGCTCGATCTACAGGGGGACCACTGAAGCTTTCTTT. Its translation is CASSSIYRGTTEAFF.

The chain couples TRBV2 to TRBJ2-3, with 8 bases fitting TRBD2. Germline values: CDR1 SNHLY, CDR2 FYNNEI. J was trimmed by 6 bases and V by 6 bases; bases with no gene match: 8. This CDR3 contains 14 residues. The CDR3 DNA follows: TGTGCCAGCAGGGGACTAGGGGAAATGGATACGCAGTATTTT. Translation gives CASRGLGEMDTQYF.

The chain combines TRBV6-1 with TRBJ1-3, with D perhaps matching TRBD1 (6 bases). The V gene lost 4 bases and the J gene lost 4 bases, with 8 bases spanning the gap. CDR1 is MNHNS, CDR2 SASEGT, per germline. The CDR3 spans 13 residues. CDR3: CASSVTGGNTIYF. The CDR3 DNA is TGTGCCAGCAGTGTTACAGGGGGAAACACCATATATTTT.

The chain is built from TRBV15 and TRBJ2-7, with 8 bases aligning to TRBD2. The CDR3 length is 15 residues. V lost 0 bases to trimming and J lost 2 bases; unmatched junction nucleotides: 3. Germline V gene lookup returns CDR1 LNHNV and CDR2 YYDKDF (reference sequence). The DNA for the CDR3 is TGTGCCACCAGCAGAGATCTAGCGGGCCCCTACGAGCAGTACTTC. Translated, it gives CATSRDLAGPYEQYF. The full variable domain, rest sourced from reference TRBV15 and TRBJ2-7, is DAMVIQNPRYQVTQFGKPVTLSCSQTLNHNVMYWYQQKSSQAPKLLFHYYDKDFNNEADTPDNFQSRRPNTSFCFLDIRSPGLGDTAMYLCATSRDLAGPYEQYFGPGTRLTVT.

The chain has TRBV4-1 and TRBJ1-6, with a weak D call TRBD1 (6 bases). CDR1 and CDR2 (germline): MGHRA, YSYEKL. V lost 2 bases to trimming and J lost 7 bases, with 9 bases between them. CDR3 length: 14 amino acids. The CDR3: CASSQRGKNSPLHF. The CDR3 coding sequence is TGCGCCAGCAGCCAAAGGGGGAAGAATTCACCCCTCCACTTT.

The chain uses TRBV20-1 and TRBJ1-2; D might be TRBD1 (5 bases). CDR3 size: 11 residues. Trimming cost V 6 bases and J 5 bases, with 10 bases left between them. Germline-derived CDR1 and CDR2 are DFQATT and SNEGSKA (reference sequence). The CDR3 DNA follows: TGCAGTGCGGGTAGGGGTTATGGCTACACCTTC. Its protein product is CSAGRGYGYTF.

The chain couples TRBV2 to TRBJ2-1; the D is unclear. Trimming cost V 1 base and J 6 bases, with 13 bases left between them. The CDR3 covers 15 residues. The germline gives CDR1 SNHLY, CDR2 FYNNEI. The CDR3 loop reads CASSEVWQASNEQFF. The CDR3 bases are TGTGCCAGCAGTGAAGTTTGGCAGGCGTCCAATGAGCAGTTCTTC.

Here the CDR3 reads CASSVGQGGEKLFF. The CDR3 region has the DNA TGCGCCAGCAGCGTGGGACAGGGTGGTGAAAAACTGTTTTTT. The chain joins TRBV5-1 to TRBJ1-4; 9 bases align to TRBD1. The CDR3 runs to 14 residues. Per germline, CDR1 SGHRS and CDR2 YFSETQ. Unmatched junction bases numbered 5, after V lost 4 bases and J lost 7 bases.

The V call is TRBV11-2, the J call TRBJ2-5; a possible D gene is TRBD1 (5 bases). Trimming pared 6 bases from V and 5 bases from J, leaving 13 bases between. The CDR3 consists of 13 residues. Germline V gene sequence: CDR1 SGHAT, CDR2 FQNNGV. In DNA, the CDR3 is TGTGCCAGCAGAGATACCCACAGGGAGACCCAGTACTTC. The encoded protein is CASRDTHRETQYF. The complete variable domain, with remaining parts taken from reference TRBV11-2 and TRBJ2-5, reads EAGVAQSPRYKIIEKRQSVAFWCNPISGHATLYWYQQILGQGPKLLIQFQNNGVVDDSQLPKDRFSAERLKGVDSTLKIQPAKLEDSAVYLCASRDTHRETQYFGPGTRLLVL.

The chain employs TRBV11-2 and TRBJ2-4; 7 bases align to TRBD1. After removal of 1 base from V and 12 bases from J, the junction contained 3 bases not matched to a gene. This CDR3 comprises 12 residues. Looked up from germline, CDR1 is SGHAT and CDR2 is FQNNGV. CDR3 amino acids: CASSLGTGTQYF. The DNA of the CDR3 is TGTGCCAGCAGCTTAGGGACAGGCACTCAGTACTTC. The whole variable domain, filled in from reference TRBV11-2 and TRBJ2-4, reads EAGVAQSPRYKIIEKRQSVAFWCNPISGHATLYWYQQILGQGPKLLIQFQNNGVVDDSQLPKDRFSAERLKGVDSTLKIQPAKLEDSAVYLCASSLGTGTQYFGAGTRLSVL.

This rearrangement joins TRBV13 to TRBJ2-7; 7 bases are a match to TRBD1. V dropped 4 bases and J dropped 6; count of bases not matched to a gene: 6. The germline gives CDR1 PRHDT, CDR2 FYEKMQ (reference sequence). The length of the CDR3 is 13 residues. As DNA, the CDR3 is TGTGCCAGCAGCTCGACCCCAGGGGGCGAGCAGTACTTC. Translating it yields CASSSTPGGEQYF.

The rearrangement links TRBV5-5 to TRBJ1-2; the match to TRBD1 covers 7 bases. The CDR3 has 14 amino acids. Trimming took 6 bases from V and 7 from J; bases not matched to a gene: 12. Germline assignment: CDR1 SGHKS and CDR2 YYEKEE (reference sequence). The CDR3 protein is CASTRTRGASGYTF. CDR3 nucleotides: TGTGCCAGCACCCGAACCAGGGGGGCGTCTGGCTACACCTTC.

V gene TRBV5-1 combines with J gene TRBJ1-4, with 7 bases lining up with TRBD1. Germline loops: CDR1 SGHRS, CDR2 YFSETQ. The CDR3 extends over 18 amino acids. Trimming cost V 4 bases and J 0 bases; bases outside gene matches: 12. The CDR3 spells CASSPGRDSLATNEKLFF. In DNA form, the CDR3 reads TGCGCCAGCAGCCCCGGCCGGGACAGCCTAGCAACTAATGAAAAACTGTTTTTT. Together with reference TRBV5-1 and TRBJ1-4, the CDR3 gives the full variable domain: KAGVTQTPRYLIKTRGQQVTLSCSPISGHRSVSWYQQTPGQGLQFLFEYFSETQRNKGNFPGRFSGRQFSNSRSEMNVSTLELGDSALYLCASSPGRDSLATNEKLFFGSGTQLSVL.

The rearrangement uses TRBV19 and TRBJ1-5, with D perhaps matching TRBD1 (5 bases). This CDR3 region has 15 residues. Germline V lookup: CDR1 LNHDA, CDR2 SQIVND (reference sequence). V dropped 10 bases and J dropped 4 bases, with 20 bases sitting between them. The CDR3 DNA reads TGTGCCACCCATCTAGGGGATTTGAAAAATCAGCCCCAGCATTTT. It yields the protein CATHLGDLKNQPQHF.

The J gene is TRBJ2-7, the V gene TRBV28; 7 nucleotides agree with TRBD1. The V gene end was trimmed by 5 bases and the J gene end by 2 bases; junction bases not matched to a gene: 12. Germline V lookup: CDR1 MDHEN, CDR2 SYDVKM. The CDR3 has 16 amino acids. CDR3 DNA: TGTGCCAGCAGTCCATGGCCGGGACAGTTCCCCTACGAGCAGTACTTC. Residues: CASSPWPGQFPYEQYF.

This clone was observed a few times. The chain links TRBV28 to TRBJ1-2, with TRBD1 matching 7 bases. The V gene end was trimmed by 6 bases and the J gene end by 4 bases; junction bases not matched to a gene: 8. This CDR3 has 14 amino acids. Germline-derived CDR1 and CDR2 are MDHEN and SYDVKM. CDR3 in amino acids: CASSLTQGFYGYTF. CDR3 DNA sequence: TGTGCCAGCAGCCTGACACAGGGGTTCTATGGCTACACCTTC.

The chain combines TRBV4-2 with TRBJ2-7; TRBD2 agrees at 11 bases. Trimming removed 0 bases from V and 6 bases from J; junction bases left unmatched: 1. This CDR3 has 14 residues. CDR1 LGHNA and CDR2 YNFKEQ come from the germline V gene. CDR3: CASSQDSGRVEQYF. Written as DNA, the CDR3 is TGTGCCAGCAGCCAAGATAGCGGGAGGGTCGAGCAGTACTTC.

In DNA form, the CDR3 reads TGTGCCAGCAGTTGGACTGGGGCCTACGAGCAGTACTTC. Amino acids: CASSWTGAYEQYF. The chain recombines TRBV5-6 with TRBJ2-7, with D possibly being TRBD2 (5 bases). V was clipped by 5 bases and J by 2 bases, with 11 bases between them. Germline V gives CDR1 SGHDT, CDR2 YYEEEE. CDR3 size: 13 residues.

The genes are TRBV28 and TRBJ2-6, with 7 bases identical to TRBD1. The CDR3 runs to 13 residues. The trim removed 5 bases at V and 8 bases at J, leaving 3 bases unmatched. Germline CDR1 MDHEN, CDR2 SYDVKM. This CDR3 is CASSEQGTNVLTF. CDR3 bases: TGTGCCAGCAGTGAACAGGGGACCAACGTCCTGACTTTC.

This clone was seen just once. This chain links TRBV30 with TRBJ2-1; 10 bases agree with TRBD2. The CDR3 is 14 amino acids. Germline CDR1 GTSNPN, CDR2 SVGIG (reference sequence). V lost 5 bases, J lost 8 bases, and 9 bases stayed unmatched. DNA of the CDR3: TGTGCCTGGGGGATAGCGGGAGGCCGCCATGAGCAGTTCTTC. As protein: CAWGIAGGRHEQFF.

A few counts support this clone. The V call is TRBV4-1, the J call TRBJ1-5, with TRBD1 matching over 7 bases. From germline, CDR1 is MGHRA and CDR2 YSYEKL. The CDR3 covers 13 residues. Trimming cost V 2 bases and J 12 bases; bases outside gene matches: 7. The CDR3 DNA sequence: TGCGCCAGCAGCCAATCAGACGGGACAGTCCAGCATTTT. Its translation is CASSQSDGTVQHF.

The chain combines TRBV9 with TRBJ2-5; possibly TRBD1 for D (5 bases). This CDR3 comprises 15 residues. Germline CDR1 is SGDLS and CDR2 is YYNGEE. Deletions cut 4 bases from V and 2 bases from J, with 15 bases between. In nucleotides, the CDR3 is TGTGCCAGCAGCCCCGCAACAGGAGTACAAGAGACCCAGTACTTC. It translates to CASSPATGVQETQYF.

This clone was detected only a few times. The chain employs TRBV4-1 and TRBJ1-6, with 7 bases that match TRBD1. CDR1 and CDR2 (germline): MGHRA, YSYEKL. The CDR3 consists of 15 residues. V shed 3 bases, J shed 8 bases, and the junction held 7 bases outside the gene matches. Here the CDR3 DNA reads TGCGCCAGCAGCCAGATCCGGGACAGTGATTCACCCCTCCACTTT. This encodes CASSQIRDSDSPLHF.

The chain recombines TRBV7-3 with TRBJ2-1, with a tentative D call TRBD2 (5 bases). The CDR3 covers 13 residues. Germline assignment: CDR1 SGHTA and CDR2 FQGTGA. V gave up 5 bases and J gave up 8 bases, with 13 bases separating them. Here the CDR3 DNA reads TGTGCCAGCAGCCCCGGCCCCGGGGATGAGCAGTTCTTC. Amino acid sequence: CASSPGPGDEQFF.

CDR3: CSARTSGGTDTQYF. In nucleotides, the CDR3 is TGCAGCGCTCGGACTAGCGGAGGCACAGATACGCAGTATTTT. The chain recombines TRBV29-1 with TRBJ2-3; 10 bases fit TRBD2. This CDR3 region has 14 residues. V lost 7 bases, J lost 1 base, and 5 bases stayed unmatched. Germline loops: CDR1 SQVTM, CDR2 ANQGSEA.